This T cell receptor (beta chain) emerged from a study of OX40 agonist ivuxolimab in advanced cancers. The wider study: The dose-escalation cohort had hepatocellular carcinoma, melanoma, renal cell or head and neck cancer. Study-wide points: At 0.1 to 3.0 mg/kg and by week 6, CD4+ and CD8+ T cells in the blood had expanded clonally. CD8+ T cells averaged more expanded clones than CD4+.

Points on this clone: Antigen unknown.

The method was immunoSEQ multiplex PCR; TCRdb's version includes in-frame clones alone and lacks a portion of them. The sample carries roughly 50,000 clones, 60% to 80% recorded once. CDR1 SGHRS and CDR2 YFSETQ come from the germline V gene. The CDR3 runs to 15 residues. V shed 4 bases, J shed 3 bases, and the junction held 6 bases outside the gene matches. This clonotype was obtained from an adult with an advanced solid tumor such as melanoma, head and neck, liver or kidney cancer. This chain joins TRBV5-1 and TRBJ2-7, with 11 positions matching TRBD2. The sample here was CD4+ or CD8+ T cells sorted from blood, taken in a trial of the OX40 agonist ivuxolimab. CDR3: CASSPATSGIYEQYF. CDR3 in DNA: TGCGCCAGCAGCCCAGCGACTAGCGGGATCTACGAGCAGTACTTC.